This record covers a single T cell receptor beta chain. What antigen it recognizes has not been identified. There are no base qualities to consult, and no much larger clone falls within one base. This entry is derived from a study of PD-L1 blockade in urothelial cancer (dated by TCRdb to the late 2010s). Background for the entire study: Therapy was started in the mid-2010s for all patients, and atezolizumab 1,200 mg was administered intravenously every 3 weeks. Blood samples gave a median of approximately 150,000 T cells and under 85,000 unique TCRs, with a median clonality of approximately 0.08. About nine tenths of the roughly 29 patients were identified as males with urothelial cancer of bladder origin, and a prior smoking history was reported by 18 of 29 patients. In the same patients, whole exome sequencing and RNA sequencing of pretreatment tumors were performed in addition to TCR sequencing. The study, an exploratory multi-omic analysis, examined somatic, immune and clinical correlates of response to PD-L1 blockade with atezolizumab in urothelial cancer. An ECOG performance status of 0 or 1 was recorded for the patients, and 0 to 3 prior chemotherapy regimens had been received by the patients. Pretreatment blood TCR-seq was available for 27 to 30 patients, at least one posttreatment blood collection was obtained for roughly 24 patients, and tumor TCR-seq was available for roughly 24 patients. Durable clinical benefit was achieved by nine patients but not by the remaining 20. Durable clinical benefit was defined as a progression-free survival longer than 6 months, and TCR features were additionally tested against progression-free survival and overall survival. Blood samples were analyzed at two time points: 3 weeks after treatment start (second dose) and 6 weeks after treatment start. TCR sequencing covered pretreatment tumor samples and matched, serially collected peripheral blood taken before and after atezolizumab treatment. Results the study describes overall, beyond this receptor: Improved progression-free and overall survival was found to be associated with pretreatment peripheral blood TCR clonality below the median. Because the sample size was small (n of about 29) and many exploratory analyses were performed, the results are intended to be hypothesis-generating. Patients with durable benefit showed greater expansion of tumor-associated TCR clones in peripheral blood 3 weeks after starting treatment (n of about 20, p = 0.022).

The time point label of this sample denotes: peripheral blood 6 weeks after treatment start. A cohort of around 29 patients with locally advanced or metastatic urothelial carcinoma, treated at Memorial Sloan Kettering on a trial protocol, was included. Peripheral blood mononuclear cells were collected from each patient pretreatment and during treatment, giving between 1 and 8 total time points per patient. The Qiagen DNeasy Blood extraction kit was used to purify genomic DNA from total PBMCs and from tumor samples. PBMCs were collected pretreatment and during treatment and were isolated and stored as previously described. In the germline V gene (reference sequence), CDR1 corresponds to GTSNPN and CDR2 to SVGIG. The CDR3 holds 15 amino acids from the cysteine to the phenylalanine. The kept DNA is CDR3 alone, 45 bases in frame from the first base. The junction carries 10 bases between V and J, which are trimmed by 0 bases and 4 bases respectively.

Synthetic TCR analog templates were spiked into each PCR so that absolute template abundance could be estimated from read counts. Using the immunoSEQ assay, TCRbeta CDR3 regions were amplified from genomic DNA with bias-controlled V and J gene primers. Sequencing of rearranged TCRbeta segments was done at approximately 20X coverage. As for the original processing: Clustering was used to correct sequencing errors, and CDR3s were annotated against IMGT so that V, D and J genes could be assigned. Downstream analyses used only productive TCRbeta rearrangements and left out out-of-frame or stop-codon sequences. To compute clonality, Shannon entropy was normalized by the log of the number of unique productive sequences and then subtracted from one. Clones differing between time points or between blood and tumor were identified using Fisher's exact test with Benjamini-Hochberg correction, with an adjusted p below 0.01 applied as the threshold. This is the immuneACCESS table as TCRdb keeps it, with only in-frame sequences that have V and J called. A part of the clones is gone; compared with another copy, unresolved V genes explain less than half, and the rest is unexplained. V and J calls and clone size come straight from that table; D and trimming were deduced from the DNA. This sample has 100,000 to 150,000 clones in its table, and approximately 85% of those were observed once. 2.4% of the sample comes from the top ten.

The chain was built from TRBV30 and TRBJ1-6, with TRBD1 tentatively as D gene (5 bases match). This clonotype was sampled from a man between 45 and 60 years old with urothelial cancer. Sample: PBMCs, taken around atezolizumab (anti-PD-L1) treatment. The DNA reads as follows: TGTGCCTGGAGTGTACTGAACAGGTATAATTCACCCCTCCACTTT. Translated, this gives CAWSVLNRYNSPLHF. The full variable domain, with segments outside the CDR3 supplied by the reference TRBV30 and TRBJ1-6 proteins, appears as SQTIHQWPATLVQPVGSPLSLECTVEGTSNPNLYWYRQAAGRGLQLLFYSVGIGQISSEVPQNLSASRPQDRQFILSSKKLLLSDSGFYLCAWSVLNRYNSPLHFGNGTRLTVT.